The rows below give T cell receptor beta chains drawn from one sample of a study of CD8+ T cells in alopecia areata. The table came from immunoSEQ multiplex PCR; TCRdb's copy has only in-frame clones and leaves some out. The data contain around 270,000 clones, more than 45% of them singletons. The sample here was CD4+ T cells sorted from blood, taken at week 24, from a patient treated with tofacitinib. The receptors originated from a human donor with alopecia areata. CDR3s include the opening cysteine and the closing phenylalanine or tryptophan. The order of the fields is V gene, D gene, clone size, J gene, CDR3 protein, CDR3 DNA. D genes are given only for firm matches. Size is stated for part of the rows, as once, few or many counts, or as a class when the clone is expanded.

V: TRBV7-9
D: -
size: -
J: TRBJ1-4
CDR3: CASSLGGVHGEKLFF
DNA: TGTGCCAGCAGCTTAGGGGGAGTCCACGGTGAAAAACTGTTTTTT

V: TRBV14
D: -
size: once
J: TRBJ1-6
CDR3: CASSQVSHSPLHF
DNA: TGTGCCAGCAGCCAAGTCTCCCATTCACCCCTCCACTTT

V: TRBV28
D: TRBD1
size: -
J: TRBJ2-7
CDR3: CASSFSGGASYEQYF
DNA: TGTGCCAGCAGTTTTTCAGGGGGCGCCTCCTACGAGCAGTACTTC

V: TRBV27
D: -
size: -
J: TRBJ2-5
CDR3: CASSFGRRQETQYF
DNA: TGTGCCAGCAGTTTCGGACGGCGCCAAGAGACCCAGTACTTC

V: TRBV15
D: -
size: -
J: TRBJ2-3
CDR3: CATSRGALGYTQYF
DNA: TGTGCCACCAGCAGAGGAGCCCTAGGCTATACGCAGTATTTT

V: TRBV6-5
D: TRBD2
size: -
J: TRBJ2-2
CDR3: CATGRGTGELFF
DNA: TGTGCCACTGGGAGGGGCACCGGGGAGCTGTTTTTT

V: TRBV10-3
D: TRBD1
size: -
J: TRBJ2-7
CDR3: CAINPGQGSYEQYF
DNA: TGTGCCATCAACCCGGGACAGGGTTCCTACGAGCAGTACTTC

V: TRBV29-1
D: -
size: few
J: TRBJ2-7
CDR3: CSALRPPEEQYF
DNA: TGCAGCGCCCTTAGGCCCCCTGAGGAGCAGTACTTC

V: TRBV6-6
D: -
size: few
J: TRBJ2-7
CDR3: CASCPVGRTYEQYF
DNA: TGTGCCAGCTGCCCGGTCGGGAGAACCTACGAGCAGTACTTC

V: TRBV18
D: -
size: -
J: TRBJ1-2
CDR3: CASSPRSNRDTGYTF
DNA: TGTGCCAGCTCACCGCGATCTAACCGGGACACTGGCTACACCTTC

V: TRBV29-1
D: -
size: few
J: TRBJ2-3
CDR3: CSVEGRLASTDTQYF
DNA: TGCAGCGTTGAAGGGCGGCTAGCTAGCACAGATACGCAGTATTTT

V: TRBV6-6
D: -
size: -
J: TRBJ2-7
CDR3: CASSPGQSSHEQYF
DNA: TGTGCCAGCAGCCCGGGGCAGAGTTCCCACGAGCAGTACTTC

V: TRBV30
D: -
size: -
J: TRBJ2-7
CDR3: CAWSLLGRYEQYF
DNA: TGTGCCTGGAGTCTCCTGGGGCGCTACGAGCAGTACTTC